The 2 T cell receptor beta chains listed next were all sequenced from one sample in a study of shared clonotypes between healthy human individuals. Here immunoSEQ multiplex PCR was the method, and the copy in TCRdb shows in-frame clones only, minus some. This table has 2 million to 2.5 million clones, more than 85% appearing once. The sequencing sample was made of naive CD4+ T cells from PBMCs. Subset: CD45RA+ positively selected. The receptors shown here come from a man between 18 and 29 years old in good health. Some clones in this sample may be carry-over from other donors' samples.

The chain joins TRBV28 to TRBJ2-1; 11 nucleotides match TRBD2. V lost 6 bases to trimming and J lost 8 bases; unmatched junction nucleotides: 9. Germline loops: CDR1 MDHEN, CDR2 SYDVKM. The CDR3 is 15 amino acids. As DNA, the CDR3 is TGTGCCAGCAGCCTCGGACTAGCGGGTACCTATGAGCAGTTCTTC. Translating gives CASSLGLAGTYEQFF.

The CDR3, as DNA: TGTGCCAGCCTCAATAACTACGAGCAGTACTTC. Translated, it gives CASLNNYEQYF. The V call is TRBV6-5, the J call TRBJ2-7; D ambiguous. The ends were cut back, 8 bases at V and 3 bases at J, with 8 bases in the middle. The V gene's germline CDR1 is MNHEY and CDR2 SVGAGI. This CDR3 comprises 11 residues.